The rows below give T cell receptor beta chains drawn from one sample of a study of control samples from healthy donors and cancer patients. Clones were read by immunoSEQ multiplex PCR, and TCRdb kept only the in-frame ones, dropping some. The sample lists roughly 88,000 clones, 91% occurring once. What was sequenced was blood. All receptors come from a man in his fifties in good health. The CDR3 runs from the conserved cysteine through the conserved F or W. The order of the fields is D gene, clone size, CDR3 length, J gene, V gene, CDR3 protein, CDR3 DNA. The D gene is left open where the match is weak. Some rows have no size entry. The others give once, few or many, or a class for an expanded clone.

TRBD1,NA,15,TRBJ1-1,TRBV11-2,CASSSGQGVETEAFF,TGTGCCAGCAGCTCCGGACAGGGAGTTGAAACTGAAGCTTTCTTT
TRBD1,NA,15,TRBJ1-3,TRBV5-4,CASSLQGATGNTIYF,TGTGCCAGCAGCTTGCAGGGGGCGACCGGAAACACCATATATTTT
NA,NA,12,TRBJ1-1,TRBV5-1,CASSTGGLEAFF,TGCGCCAGCAGCACCGGTGGTCTGGAAGCTTTCTTT
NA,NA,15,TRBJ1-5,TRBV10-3,CAISESPVRDQPQHF,TGTGCCATCAGTGAGTCGCCTGTCCGGGATCAGCCCCAGCATTTT
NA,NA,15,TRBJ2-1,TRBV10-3,CAISESEKTYNEQFF,TGTGCCATCAGTGAGTCGGAGAAGACCTACAATGAGCAGTTCTTC
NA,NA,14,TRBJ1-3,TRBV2,CASARDAAGNTIYF,TGTGCCAGCGCGAGGGACGCTGCTGGAAACACCATATATTTT
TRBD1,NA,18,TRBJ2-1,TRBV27,CASSHLDSGQGSYNEQFF,TGTGCCAGCAGTCACCTTGACTCCGGACAGGGCTCCTACAATGAGCAGTTCTTC
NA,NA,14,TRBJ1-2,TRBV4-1,CASSQVGDGRRYTF,TGCGCCAGCAGCCAAGTAGGGGACGGGCGTCGCTACACCTTC
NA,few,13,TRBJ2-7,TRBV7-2,CASSSPPVYEQYF,TGTGCCAGCAGCTCCCCCCCTGTGTACGAGCAGTACTTC
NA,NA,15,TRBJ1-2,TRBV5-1,CASSLGNQGGMGYTF,TGCGCCAGCAGCTTGGGAAATCAAGGTGGAATGGGCTACACCTTC
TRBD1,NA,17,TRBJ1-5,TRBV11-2,CASSPTDWTGRDQPQHF,TGTGCCAGCAGCCCAACAGATTGGACAGGGCGGGATCAGCCCCAGCATTTT
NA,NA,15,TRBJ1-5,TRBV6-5,CASNSGRVSNQPQHF,TGTGCCAGTAACAGTGGACGGGTTAGCAATCAGCCCCAGCATTTT
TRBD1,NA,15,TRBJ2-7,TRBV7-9,CASSWGQGRGIEQYF,TGTGCCAGCAGCTGGGGACAGGGGAGGGGTATTGAGCAGTACTTC
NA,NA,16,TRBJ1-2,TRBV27,CASSFDVGRSSYGYTF,TGTGCCAGCAGTTTTGATGTGGGCCGCAGCAGCTATGGCTACACCTTC
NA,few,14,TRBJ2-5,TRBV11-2,CASSLERGQETQYF,TGTGCCAGCAGCTTAGAGAGGGGGCAAGAGACCCAGTACTTC
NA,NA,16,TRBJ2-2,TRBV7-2,CASSFYGRVNTGELFF,TGTGCCAGCAGCTTCTACGGACGGGTGAACACCGGGGAGCTGTTTTTT
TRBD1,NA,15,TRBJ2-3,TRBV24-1,CATSDLGTGTDTQYF,TGTGCCACCAGTGATCTCGGGACAGGGACAGATACGCAGTATTTT
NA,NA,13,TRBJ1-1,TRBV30,CAWSVRSPPEAFF,TGTGCCTGGAGTGTAAGGTCTCCACCCGAGGCTTTCTTT
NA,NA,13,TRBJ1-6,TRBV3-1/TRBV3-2,CASSRKSNSPLHF,TGTGCCAGCAGCCGGAAGAGTAATTCACCCCTCCACTTT
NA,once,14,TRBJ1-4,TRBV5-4,CASSLQGPNEKLFF,TGTGCCAGCAGCCTCCAGGGACCCAATGAAAAACTGTTTTTT
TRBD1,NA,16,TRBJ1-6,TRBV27,CASSFTTTGVNSPLHF,TGTGCCAGCAGTTTCACTACGACAGGGGTAAATTCACCCCTCCACTTT
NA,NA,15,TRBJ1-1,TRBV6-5,CASSLSGDGLTEAFF,TGTGCCAGCAGCCTAAGCGGGGATGGGTTGACTGAAGCTTTCTTT
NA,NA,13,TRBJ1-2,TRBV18,CASSSRESGGYTF,TGTGCCAGCTCAAGCCGGGAATCTGGTGGCTACACCTTC
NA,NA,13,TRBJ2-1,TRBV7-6,CASSPLGANEQFF,TGTGCCAGCAGCCCACTAGGGGCAAATGAGCAGTTCTTC
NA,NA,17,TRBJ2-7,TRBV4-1,CASSQEVNAWSSYEQYF,TGCGCCAGCAGCCAAGAAGTTAACGCTTGGAGCTCCTACGAGCAGTACTTC
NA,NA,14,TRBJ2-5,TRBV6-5,CASSYSRDQETQYF,TGTGCCAGCAGTTACTCGAGGGACCAAGAGACCCAGTACTTC
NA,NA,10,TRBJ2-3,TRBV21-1,CARRTHTQYF,TGTGCCAGAAGGACCCATACGCAGTATTTT
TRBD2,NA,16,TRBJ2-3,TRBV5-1,CASSLESSGGTDTQYF,TGCGCCAGCAGCTTGGAGTCTAGCGGGGGCACAGATACGCAGTATTTT
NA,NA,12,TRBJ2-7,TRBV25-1,CASRGLAGEQYF,TGTGCCAGCAGAGGACTCGCAGGCGAGCAGTACTTC
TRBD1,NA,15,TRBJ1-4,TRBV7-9,CASSHGDSGVEKLFF,TGTGCCAGCAGCCACGGGGACAGCGGTGTTGAAAAACTGTTTTTT
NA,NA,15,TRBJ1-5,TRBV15,CATSVPLGSNQPQHF,TGTGCCACCAGTGTTCCCCTGGGGAGCAATCAGCCCCAGCATTTT
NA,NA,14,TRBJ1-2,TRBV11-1,CASSSHREAYGYTF,TGTGCCAGCAGCTCGCACAGGGAGGCCTATGGCTACACCTTC
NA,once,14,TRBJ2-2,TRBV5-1,CASSLGLDTGELFF,TGCGCCAGCAGCTTGGGACTAGACACCGGGGAGCTGTTTTTT
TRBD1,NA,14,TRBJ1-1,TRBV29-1,CSVSRTGDVTEAFF,TGCAGCGTGAGCCGTACAGGGGATGTCACTGAAGCTTTCTTT
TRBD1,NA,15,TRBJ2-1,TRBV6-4,CASSKSGTGGNEQFF,TGTGCCAGCAGCAAGTCCGGGACAGGGGGCAATGAGCAGTTCTTC
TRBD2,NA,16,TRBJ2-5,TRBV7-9,CASSLGGASGAETQYF,TGTGCCAGCAGCTTAGGGGGGGCTAGCGGGGCAGAGACCCAGTACTTC
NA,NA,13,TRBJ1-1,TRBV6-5,CASSMGAVTEAFF,TGTGCCAGCAGTATGGGGGCGGTGACTGAAGCTTTCTTT
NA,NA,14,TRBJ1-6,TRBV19,CASSYPGGNSPLHF,TGTGCCAGTAGTTACCCGGGGGGGAATTCACCCCTCCACTTT
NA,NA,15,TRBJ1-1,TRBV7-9,CASRGPRGLNTEAFF,TGTGCCAGCAGGGGTCCTCGAGGGTTGAACACTGAAGCTTTCTTT
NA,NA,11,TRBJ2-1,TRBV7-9,CASSLGREQFF,TGTGCCAGCAGCTTAGGAAGAGAGCAGTTCTTC
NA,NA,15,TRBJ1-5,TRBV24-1,CATSDHRQSNQPQHF,TGTGCCACCAGTGACCATAGACAGAGCAATCAGCCCCAGCATTTT
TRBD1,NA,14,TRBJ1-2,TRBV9,CASSPGQANYGYTF,TGTGCCAGCAGCCCCGGACAGGCAAACTATGGCTACACCTTC
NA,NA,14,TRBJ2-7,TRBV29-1,CSVAEERAAYEQYF,TGCAGCGTTGCCGAAGAGAGAGCGGCCTACGAGCAGTACTTC
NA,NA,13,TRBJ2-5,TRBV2,CASSLERRETQYF,TGTGCCAGCAGTCTTGAACGAAGGGAGACCCAGTACTTC
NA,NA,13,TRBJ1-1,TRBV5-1,CASSFMSDTEAFF,TGCGCCAGCAGCTTCATGTCCGACACTGAAGCTTTCTTT
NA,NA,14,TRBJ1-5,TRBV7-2,CASSLGAWNQPQHF,TGTGCCAGCAGCTTAGGCGCCTGGAATCAGCCCCAGCATTTT
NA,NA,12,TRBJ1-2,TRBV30,CAWSASELGYTF,TGTGCCTGGAGTGCCTCCGAGCTCGGCTACACCTTC
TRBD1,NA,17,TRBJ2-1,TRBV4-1,CASSRLWGQGARNEQFF,TGCGCCAGCAGCCGACTTTGGGGACAGGGGGCAAGGAATGAGCAGTTCTTC
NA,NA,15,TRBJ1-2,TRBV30,CAWTVPPPGLYGYTF,TGTGCCTGGACCGTACCTCCCCCAGGTCTCTATGGCTACACCTTC
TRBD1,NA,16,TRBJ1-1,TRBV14,CASSRAFDRERTEAFF,TGTGCCAGCAGCCGAGCCTTCGACAGGGAGCGAACTGAAGCTTTCTTT
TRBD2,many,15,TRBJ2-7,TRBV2,CASSPSSGSSYEQYF,TGTGCCAGCAGTCCTTCTAGCGGATCCTCCTACGAGCAGTACTTC
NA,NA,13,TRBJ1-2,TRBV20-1,CSASAGTNYGYTF,TGCAGTGCTAGTGCAGGGACTAACTATGGCTACACCTTC
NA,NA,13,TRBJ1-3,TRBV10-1,CASNRFSGNTIYF,TGCGCCAGCAACAGGTTTTCTGGAAACACCATATATTTT
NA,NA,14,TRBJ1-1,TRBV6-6,CASRAGAGGTEAFF,TGTGCCAGCAGAGCAGGGGCTGGGGGCACTGAAGCTTTCTTT